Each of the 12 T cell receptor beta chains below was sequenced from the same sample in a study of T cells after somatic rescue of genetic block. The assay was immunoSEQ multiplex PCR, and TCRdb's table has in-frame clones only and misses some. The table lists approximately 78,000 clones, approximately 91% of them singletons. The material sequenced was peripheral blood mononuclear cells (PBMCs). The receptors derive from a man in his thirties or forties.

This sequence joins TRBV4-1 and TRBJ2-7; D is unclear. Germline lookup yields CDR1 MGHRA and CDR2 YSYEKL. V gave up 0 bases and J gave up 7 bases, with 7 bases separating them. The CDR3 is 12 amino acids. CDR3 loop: CASSQDVREQYF. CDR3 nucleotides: TGCGCCAGCAGCCAAGATGTCAGGGAGCAGTACTTC.

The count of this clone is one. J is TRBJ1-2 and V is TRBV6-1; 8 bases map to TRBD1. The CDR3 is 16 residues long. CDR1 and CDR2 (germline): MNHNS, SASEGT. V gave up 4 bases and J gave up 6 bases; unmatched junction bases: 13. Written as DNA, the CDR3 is TGTGCCAGCAGTGCCTTAAGGACAGGGTGGGTCCATGGCTACACCTTC. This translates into CASSALRTGWVHGYTF.

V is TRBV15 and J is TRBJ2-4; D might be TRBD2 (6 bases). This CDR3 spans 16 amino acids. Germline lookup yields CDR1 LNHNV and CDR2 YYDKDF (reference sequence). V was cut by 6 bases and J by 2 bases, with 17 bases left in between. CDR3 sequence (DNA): TGTGCCACCAGAGCGGGTGGAGGTTCTCCCAAAAACATTCAGTACTTC. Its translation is CATRAGGGSPKNIQYF. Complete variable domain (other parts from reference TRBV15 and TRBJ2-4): DAMVIQNPRYQVTQFGKPVTLSCSQTLNHNVMYWYQQKSSQAPKLLFHYYDKDFNNEADTPDNFQSRRPNTSFCFLDIRSPGLGDTAMYLCATRAGGGSPKNIQYFGAGTRLSVL.

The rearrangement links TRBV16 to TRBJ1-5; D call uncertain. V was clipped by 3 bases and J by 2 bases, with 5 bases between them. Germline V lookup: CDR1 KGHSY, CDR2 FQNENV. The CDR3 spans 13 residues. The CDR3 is CASSQDRNQPQHF. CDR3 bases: TGTGCCAGCAGCCAGGACCGCAATCAGCCCCAGCATTTT.

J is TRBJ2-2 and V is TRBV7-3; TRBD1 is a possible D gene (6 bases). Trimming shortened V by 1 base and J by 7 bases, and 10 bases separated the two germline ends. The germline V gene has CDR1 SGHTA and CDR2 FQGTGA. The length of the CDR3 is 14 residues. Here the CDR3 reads CASSLKGRGGELFF. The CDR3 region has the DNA TGTGCCAGCAGCTTAAAGGGCAGGGGCGGGGAGCTGTTTTTT.

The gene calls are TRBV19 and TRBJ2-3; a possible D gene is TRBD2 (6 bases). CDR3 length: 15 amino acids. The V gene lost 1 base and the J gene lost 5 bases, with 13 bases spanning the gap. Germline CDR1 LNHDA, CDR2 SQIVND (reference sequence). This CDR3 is CASSIGGGMRDTQYF. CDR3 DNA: TGTGCCAGTAGTATAGGCGGCGGGATGCGAGATACGCAGTATTTT.

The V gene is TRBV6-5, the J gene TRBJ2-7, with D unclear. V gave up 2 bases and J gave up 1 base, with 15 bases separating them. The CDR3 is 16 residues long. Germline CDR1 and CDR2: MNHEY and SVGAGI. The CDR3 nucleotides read TGTGCCAGCAGTTACGGAAGTAACAAGGCGTCCTACGAGCAGTACTTC. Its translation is CASSYGSNKASYEQYF.

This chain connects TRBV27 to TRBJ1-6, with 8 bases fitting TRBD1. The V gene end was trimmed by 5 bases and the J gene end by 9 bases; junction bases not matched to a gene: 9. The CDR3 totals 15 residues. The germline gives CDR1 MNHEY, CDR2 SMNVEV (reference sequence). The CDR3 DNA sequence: TGTGCCAGCAGTCCCCCCGGCAGGGGGCTTTCACCCCTCCACTTT. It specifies CASSPPGRGLSPLHF.

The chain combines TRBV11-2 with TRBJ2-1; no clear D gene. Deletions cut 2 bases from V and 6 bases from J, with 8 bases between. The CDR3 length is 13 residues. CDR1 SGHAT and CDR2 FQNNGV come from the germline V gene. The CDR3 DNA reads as TGTGCCAGCAGCTTATGGGCATCCAATGAGCAGTTCTTC. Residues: CASSLWASNEQFF. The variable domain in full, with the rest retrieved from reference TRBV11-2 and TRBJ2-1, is EAGVAQSPRYKIIEKRQSVAFWCNPISGHATLYWYQQILGQGPKLLIQFQNNGVVDDSQLPKDRFSAERLKGVDSTLKIQPAKLEDSAVYLCASSLWASNEQFFGPGTRLTVL.

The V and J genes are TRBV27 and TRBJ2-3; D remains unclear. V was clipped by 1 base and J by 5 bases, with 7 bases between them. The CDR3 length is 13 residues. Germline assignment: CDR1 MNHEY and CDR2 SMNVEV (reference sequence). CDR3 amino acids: CASSLFWGDTQYF. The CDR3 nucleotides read TGTGCCAGCAGTTTATTCTGGGGAGATACGCAGTATTTT.

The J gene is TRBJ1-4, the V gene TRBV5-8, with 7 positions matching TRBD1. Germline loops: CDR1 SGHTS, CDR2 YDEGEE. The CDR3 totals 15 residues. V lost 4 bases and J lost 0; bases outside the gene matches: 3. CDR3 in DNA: TGTGCCAGCAGCCTCGGGACAGCAACTAATGAAAAACTGTTTTTT. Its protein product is CASSLGTATNEKLFF.

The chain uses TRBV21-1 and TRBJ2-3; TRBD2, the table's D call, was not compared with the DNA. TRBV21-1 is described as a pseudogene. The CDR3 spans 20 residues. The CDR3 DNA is TGTGCCAGCACCTCAGGTGGGGAGGGACGGGACACACCTAGCACAGATACGCAGTATTTT. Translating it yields CASTSGGEGRDTPSTDTQYF.